A selection of T cell receptor beta chains follows, all from one sample in a study of blood T cell repertoires in COVID-19. Clones were read by immunoSEQ multiplex PCR, and TCRdb kept only the in-frame ones, dropping some. Altogether nearly 100,000 clones are present, 70% to 90% being singletons, with the ten largest covering more than 1.5%. Sequencing used peripheral blood. Every receptor here comes from an older man with acute or convalescent COVID-19. Each CDR3 is given with its conserved first and last residue. A D gene is named only where the DNA matches it firmly. Some rows have no size entry. The others give once, few or many, or a class for an expanded clone.

>TRBJ1-6|once|TRBD1|TRBV28
TGTGCCAGCAGCTGGACCAGGGGGGATAATTCACCCCTCCACTTT
CASSWTRGDNSPLHF
>TRBJ2-1|NA|NA|TRBV19
TGTGCCAGTAGTATAGGCCTAGATTACAATGAGCAGTTCTTC
CASSIGLDYNEQFF
>TRBJ1-2|NA|TRBD1|TRBV28
TGTGCCAGCATCCAAACAGGGGTTGATGGCTACACCTTC
CASIQTGVDGYTF
>TRBJ2-1|NA|TRBD1|TRBV9
TGTGCCAGCAGCGTAGCCCGGGACAGATACAATGAGCAGTTCTTC
CASSVARDRYNEQFF
>TRBJ2-7|NA|TRBD2|TRBV7-2
TGTGCCAGCAGCCCCGGGGGACTAGCGGGAGGCTACGAGCAGTACTTC
CASSPGGLAGGYEQYF
>TRBJ2-2|NA|TRBD2|TRBV5-1
TGCGCCAGCAGCTATGTCAAAACTTTTAGCGGGAGGCACCCGAACACCGGGGAGCTGTTTTTT
CASSYVKTFSGRHPNTGELFF
>TRBJ2-3|NA|NA|TRBV15
TGTGCCACCAGCAGGGGAGGGGGGAGCGCAGATACGCAGTATTTT
CATSRGGGSADTQYF
>TRBJ2-1|NA|TRBD1|TRBV7-2
TGTGCCAGCAGCCTCAGGGGGTACGGGGATGAGCAGTTCTTC
CASSLRGYGDEQFF
>TRBJ1-2|NA|NA|TRBV28
TGTGCCACCACCGGAACAGGGCACTATGGCTACACCTTC
CATTGTGHYGYTF
>TRBJ1-4|NA|TRBD1|TRBV5-4
TGTGCCAGCAGCCTTGGACAGGGATCAACTAATGAAAAACTGTTTTTT
CASSLGQGSTNEKLFF
>TRBJ2-1|NA|NA|TRBV6-5
TGTGCCAGCAGTTACTCGGTCGGACTGGAGCAGTTCTTC
CASSYSVGLEQFF
>TRBJ2-1|once|TRBD1|TRBV14
TGTGCCAGCAGCCAGGGACGGCAGGGGGCCTACAATGAGCAGTTCTTC
CASSQGRQGAYNEQFF
>TRBJ2-5|NA|TRBD1|TRBV7-9
TGTGCCAGCAGTTACCCACGCAGGGGGCCACAAGAGACCCAGTACTTC
CASSYPRRGPQETQYF
>TRBJ2-3|few|TRBD2|TRBV7-3
TGTGCCAGCAGCTTAGGACTAGGAGCAGATACGCAGTATTTT
CASSLGLGADTQYF
>TRBJ2-7|NA|NA|TRBV27
TGTGCCAGCAGGCCAGCGTCACTGCTTTACGAGCAGTACTTC
CASRPASLLYEQYF
>TRBJ2-7|NA|TRBD1|TRBV28
TGTGCCAGCAGTTGGGTGGGTCTCGGGACAGGGGGCTACGAGCAGTACTTC
CASSWVGLGTGGYEQYF
>TRBJ2-7|NA|NA|TRBV11-2
TGTGCCAGCAGCAGAGACACGCATTACGAGCAGTACTTC
CASSRDTHYEQYF
>TRBJ2-7|NA|TRBD1|TRBV13
TGTGCCAGCAGCTTCGGGACAGTCTCCTACGAGCAGTACTTC
CASSFGTVSYEQYF
>TRBJ1-2|NA|NA|TRBV5-4
TGTGCCAGCAGCGTGCCGGGGGCTAACTATGGCTACACCTTC
CASSVPGANYGYTF
>TRBJ2-7|NA|TRBD2|TRBV7-6
TGTGCCAGCAGCGCCCTCGGTGGGAGGGTTCCCTACGAGCAGTACTTC
CASSALGGRVPYEQYF
>TRBJ2-7|once|NA|TRBV5-1
TGCGCCAGCAGCCTTGACAGTCCAGTTCTCGAGCAGTACTTC
CASSLDSPVLEQYF
>TRBJ1-1|NA|NA|TRBV21-1
TGTGCCAGCAGCAACCTCGGACACGAAAACACTGAAGCTTTCTTT
CASSNLGHENTEAFF
>TRBJ1-6|NA|NA|TRBV28
TGTGCCAGCAAAAGGGGTTCGGGGGTAAATTCACCCCTCCACTTT
CASKRGSGVNSPLHF
>TRBJ2-1|NA|TRBD2|TRBV29-1
TGCAGCGTTGATAGCGGGAGGGTTAATGAGCAGTTCTTC
CSVDSGRVNEQFF
>TRBJ1-1|NA|NA|TRBV30
TGTGCCTGCCAAGCGGGCATGAACACTGAAGCTTTCTTT
CACQAGMNTEAFF
>TRBJ2-1|NA|TRBD2|TRBV5-1
TGCGCCAGCAGCCCTAGCGGGAGGGTATACAATGAGCAGTTCTTC
CASSPSGRVYNEQFF
>TRBJ1-2|NA|TRBD1|TRBV5-6
TGTGCCAGCAGTTGGGACAGGGGAAACTATGGCTACACCTTC
CASSWDRGNYGYTF
>TRBJ2-1|NA|NA|TRBV2
TGTGCCAGCAGTGAAGGGTTGGGGCTACCGTACAATGAGCAGTTCTTC
CASSEGLGLPYNEQFF
>TRBJ2-7|once|TRBD1|TRBV19
TGTGCCAGTTCATACAGGGGGAGAGACTACGAGCAGTACTTC
CASSYRGRDYEQYF
>TRBJ2-7|once|NA|TRBV5-1
TGCGCCAGCAGCTGGGGGCCGGGACAAGGAAATGAGCAGTACTTC
CASSWGPGQGNEQYF
>TRBJ1-4|NA|NA|TRBV19
TGTGCCACCTCCCGGGACACCGAAACTCGTGAAAAACTGTTTTTT
CATSRDTETREKLFF
>TRBJ2-7|NA|TRBD2|TRBV11-1
TGTGCCAGCAGCTTAGGAGGGACTAGCGGCGGGCAGTACTTC
CASSLGGTSGGQYF
>TRBJ2-7|NA|NA|TRBV11-2
TGTGCCAGCAGCTCCCCAGGTACCTACGAGCAGTACTTC
CASSSPGTYEQYF
>TRBJ1-1|NA|NA|TRBV6-1
TGTGCCAGCAGTTCTCCGGACAAGAGGAACACTGAAGCTTTCTTT
CASSSPDKRNTEAFF
>TRBJ2-7|NA|NA|TRBV29-1
TGCAGCGCCACGAGTCCCTCCTACGAGCAGTACTTC
CSATSPSYEQYF
>TRBJ1-5|NA|NA|TRBV7-2
TGTGCCAGCAGCCTCAAGGCAGGACAGCCCCAGCATTTT
CASSLKAGQPQHF
>TRBJ2-5|NA|TRBD1|TRBV5-6
TGTGCCAGCAGCCCGACCGGGACAGAACTGCAAGAGACCCAGTACTTC
CASSPTGTELQETQYF
>TRBJ1-4|NA|TRBD1|TRBV19
TGTGCCAGTCGAATTCGACAGGGCTCTAATGAAAAACTGTTTTTT
CASRIRQGSNEKLFF
>TRBJ2-7|NA|TRBD1|TRBV10-3
TGTGCCATCAGTGAGGGACAGGGGGCCTCCGACGAGCAGTACTTC
CAISEGQGASDEQYF
>TRBJ2-3|NA|TRBD2|TRBV9
TGTGCCAGCAGCGTAGACCTGGGCGGAGCGGGAGCGGAGTATTTT
CASSVDLGGAGAEYF
>TRBJ2-1|NA|NA|TRBV7-6
TGTGCCAGCAGCTTAGTACTCCGGGACTCCTGGTACAATGAGCAGTTCTTC
CASSLVLRDSWYNEQFF
>TRBJ2-7|NA|NA|TRBV9
TGTGCCAGCAGCGTAGGGGCAGGGCAGGTCTTATACGAGCAGTACTTC
CASSVGAGQVLYEQYF
>TRBJ2-2|NA|NA|TRBV6-6
TGTGCCAGCAGTTACCACAGAAACACCGGGGAGCTGTTTTTT
CASSYHRNTGELFF
>TRBJ2-1|NA|NA|TRBV7-9
TGTGCCAGCAGCTTAGCGGGAGGCTTAAATGAGCAGTTCTTC
CASSLAGGLNEQFF
>TRBJ2-1|NA|NA|TRBV12-5
TGTGCTAGTGGAACACAGACTCCAGGGGAGCAGTTCTTC
CASGTQTPGEQFF
>TRBJ1-1|NA|NA|TRBV3-1/TRBV3-2
TGTGCCAGCAGCCATTCAATTGGGGGAGGCACTGAAGCTTTCTTT
CASSHSIGGGTEAFF
>TRBJ2-3|NA|TRBD2|TRBV27
TGTGCCAGCAGTTTGAGACTAGCGGGAGGGAGTGCAGATACGCAGTATTTT
CASSLRLAGGSADTQYF
>TRBJ1-2|once|NA|TRBV10-2
TGCGCCAGCAGTGGGACCAAACAGGCGTCTAACTATGGCTACACCTTC
CASSGTKQASNYGYTF
>TRBJ1-1|NA|NA|TRBV9
TGTGCCAGCAGCGTAGTCGGTGCGGGGAACACTGAAGCTTTCTTT
CASSVVGAGNTEAFF
>TRBJ1-1|NA|NA|TRBV5-6
TGTGCCAGCAGCAAATTCGGGGACACGTTGAACACTGAAGCTTTCTTT
CASSKFGDTLNTEAFF
>TRBJ2-3|NA|NA|TRBV5-1
TGCGCCAGCAGGGAGAACTTCTTTAGCACAGATACGCAGTATTTT
CASRENFFSTDTQYF
>TRBJ2-1|NA|TRBD2|TRBV27
TGTGCCAGCAGTTTAACGCGGGAGCCTTACAATGAGCAGTTCTTC
CASSLTREPYNEQFF
>TRBJ1-3|NA|TRBD1|TRBV19
TGTGCCAGTAGTGTCATGGACAGGGGTGGAAACACCATATATTTT
CASSVMDRGGNTIYF
>TRBJ1-1|NA|NA|TRBV5-1
TGCGCCAGCAGCCCGGGATTAAAAAACACTGAAGCTTTCTTT
CASSPGLKNTEAFF
>TRBJ2-1|once|TRBD2|TRBV5-4
TGTGCCAGCAGCCCCCGGACTAGCGGGGACAATGAGCAGTTCTTC
CASSPRTSGDNEQFF
>TRBJ2-7|NA|TRBD2|TRBV9
TGTGCCAGCAGCGTAGACAACGGGCGGGAGTCCGAGCAGTACTTC
CASSVDNGRESEQYF
>TRBJ1-5|NA|NA|TRBV15
TGTGCCACCAGCAGTATAAGGGGAATCAATCAGCCCCAGCATTTT
CATSSIRGINQPQHF
>TRBJ1-5|NA|TRBD1|TRBV27
TGTGCCAGCAGTTTACTCGGCACAGGGGGCTCGAGCAATCAGCCCCAGCATTTT
CASSLLGTGGSSNQPQHF